This TCR beta chain was obtained from a study of CD8+CD57+ T cells in acquired aplastic anemia listed by TCRdb under 2018. About the full investigation: Extracted DNA from sorted CD4+ and CD8+ cells averaged approximately 3 ug, ranging from roughly 0.17 to 27.4 ug.

Paper-wide results and their limitations: Although roughly 29 CD8+ CDR3 sequences were shared by patients and controls, these sequences appeared highly expressed in patients and within the immunodominant clones of patients. Between patients and healthy controls, no significant difference in CD8+ Simpson's diversity was found (P=0.060).

The CDR3 sequence holds 13 residues, the cysteine and phenylalanine included. Only CDR3 DNA is held: 39 bases, read in frame from base 1. According to the germline V gene, CDR1 reads MGHDK and CDR2 reads SYGVNS. V lost 7 bases and J lost 8 bases, and the count of bases not matched to a germline gene is 10. In the study, sorted CD4+ and CD8+ blood T cells from patients with severe aplastic anemia and from healthy subjects underwent deep sequencing of TCR repertoires. Ficoll-Paque density gradient centrifugation was used to isolate peripheral blood mononuclear cells. CD4+ and CD8+ T cells were sorted by FACS or magnetic beads before DNA extraction. Profiling of TCR beta VDJ combinations and CDR3 sequences used genomic DNA as the template. An Illumina HiSeq 2000 was the platform used for TCR repertoire sequencing. Per the authors' processing: Repertoire assessment relied on Simpson's diversity index, CDR3 size and DJ length profiles, and TRBV/TRBJ rearrangement plots. Whichever DNA sequence was most abundant in the deep sequencing data was defined as the immunodominant clone. CDR3 amino acid sequences were checked for sharing between subjects and were compared against published repertoires and the VDJdb database. Using fastp at Q25 and MiXCR, TCRdb reprocessed the public reads and kept productive beta chains. Duplicate CDR3 protein sequences are folded into a single record with the most common DNA and genes. Clone size and V and J calls follow TCRdb, not the original study. This sample holds more than 250,000 distinct CDR3 sequences; 50% to 70% were observed only once. The ten largest clones capture 6.5% to 10% of the sample.

About this clonotype itself: Its recognized antigen is unknown. Within one base of it there is no much larger clone, and no base qualities were kept.

The sequence came from a human donor with severe aplastic anemia or a healthy control (not recorded which). This chain joins TRBV25-1 to TRBJ1-2, and 7 bases in between align with TRBD1. Sequenced sample: sorted CD4+, CD8+, or CD8+CD57+ T cells (not recorded which) from PBMCs. The CDR3 sequence is CASTTGAQWGYTF. The sequence in DNA is TGTGCCAGCACTACAGGGGCGCAATGGGGCTACACCTTC.